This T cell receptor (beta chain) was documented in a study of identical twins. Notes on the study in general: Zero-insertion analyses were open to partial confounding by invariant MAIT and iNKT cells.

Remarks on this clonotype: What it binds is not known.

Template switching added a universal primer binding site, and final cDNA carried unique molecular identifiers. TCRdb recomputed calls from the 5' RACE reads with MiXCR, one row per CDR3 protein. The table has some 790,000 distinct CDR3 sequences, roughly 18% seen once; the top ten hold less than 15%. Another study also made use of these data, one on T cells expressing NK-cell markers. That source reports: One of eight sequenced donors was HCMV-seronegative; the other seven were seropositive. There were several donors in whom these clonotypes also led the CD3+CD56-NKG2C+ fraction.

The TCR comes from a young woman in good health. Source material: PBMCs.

CDR3 coding DNA: TGTGCCAGCAGCCAAGAAGCAGTCCTGACTGAGCAGTTCTTC. The encoded protein is CASSQEAVLTEQFF. The V call is TRBV4-2, the J call TRBJ2-1; D is uncertain. V was shortened by 0 bases and J by 9 bases, with 12 bases between the two germline ends. Looked up from germline, CDR1 is LGHNA and CDR2 is YNFKEQ. The CDR3 is 14 amino acids.